What follows are 28 T cell receptor beta chains derived from one specimen sequenced in a study of cytomegalovirus exposure and HLA in healthy donors. Vbeta (60) and Jbeta (13) primers were used in the PCR. Generated by immunoSEQ multiplex PCR, the TCRdb table keeps only in-frame clones and is missing some. This table holds under 200,000 clones, about nine tenths found once. The specimen was PBMCs. Receptors were obtained from a boy between 2 and 10 years old in good health and CMV-seronegative.

The CDR3 reads CASKTFEEDTEAFF. The CDR3 region has the DNA TGTGCCAGCAAGACCTTCGAGGAAGACACTGAAGCTTTCTTT. The chain links TRBV27 to TRBJ1-1; no clear D. Trimming removed 7 bases from V and 3 bases from J, with 15 bases in between. The germline gives CDR1 MNHEY, CDR2 SMNVEV (reference sequence). The length of the CDR3 is 14 residues.

The V gene is TRBV5-6, the J gene TRBJ2-5; D may be TRBD2 (5 bases). The CDR3 runs 14 residues. Trimming removed 1 base from V and 3 bases from J, with 10 bases in between. Germline loops: CDR1 SGHDT, CDR2 YYEEEE. CDR3 nucleotide sequence: TGTGCCAGCAGCTTGTCCTCGGGGAAAGAGACCCAGTACTTC. Translated, it gives CASSLSSGKETQYF.

The V and J genes are TRBV11-2 and TRBJ2-3, with TRBD2 matching 7 bases. CDR1 and CDR2 (germline): SGHAT, FQNNGV. The CDR3 sequence is 17 residues long. Trimming took 5 bases from V and 4 from J; bases not matched to a gene: 15. The CDR3 loop reads CASSPGNGGSSADTQYF. CDR3 nucleotides: TGTGCCAGCAGCCCGGGGAATGGCGGGAGCTCGGCAGATACGCAGTATTTT.

The chain joins TRBV2 to TRBJ1-6; no clear D gene. Deletions cut 5 bases from V and 7 bases from J, with 12 bases between. Germline lookup yields CDR1 SNHLY and CDR2 FYNNEI. CDR3 size: 14 residues. The chain's CDR3 is CASSTGLGNSPLHF. CDR3 nucleotides: TGTGCCAGCAGTACTGGACTAGGGAATTCACCCCTCCACTTT.

The chain employs TRBV30 and TRBJ1-3; D is possibly TRBD1 (5 bases). With 0 bases removed from V and 4 bases from J, the gap between germline ends came to 19 bases. Germline V gene sequence: CDR1 GTSNPN, CDR2 SVGIG (reference sequence). The CDR3 spans 17 residues. CDR3 nucleotides: TGTGCCTGGAGTGTAAGGCCCCGCTCAGGGAAGGGAAACACCATATATTTT. It codes for CAWSVRPRSGKGNTIYF.

This clone was picked up one time. The chain links TRBV10-3 to TRBJ2-7, with a tentative D call TRBD2 (6 bases). Per germline, CDR1 ENHRY and CDR2 SYGVKD. There are 11 residues in the CDR3. Trimming pared 8 bases from V and 3 bases from J, leaving 8 bases between. The CDR3 coding sequence is TGTGCCATCTTCGGGGGCTACGAGCAGTACTTC. It translates to CAIFGGYEQYF.

This clone was seen a handful of times. The CDR3 here is CASNPRTSENTGELFF. The CDR3 DNA reads as TGTGCCAGCAATCCGAGGACTAGTGAGAACACCGGGGAGCTGTTTTTT. The chain joins TRBV6-4 to TRBJ2-2, with 7 bases identical to TRBD2. The V gene end was trimmed by 7 bases and the J gene end by 1 base; junction bases not matched to a gene: 9. The CDR3 contains 16 residues. Per germline, CDR1 MRHNA and CDR2 SNTAGT.

The chain has TRBV6-5 and TRBJ1-1; D is perhaps TRBD1 (5 bases). The CDR3 is 14 residues long. Trimming cost V 4 bases and J 1 base, with 10 bases left between them. The germline V gene has CDR1 MNHEY and CDR2 SVGAGI. Written as DNA, the CDR3 is TGTGCCAGCAGTTTTGGGACTCCGAACACTGAAGCTTTCTTT. Amino acid sequence: CASSFGTPNTEAFF.

The chain uses TRBV5-1 and TRBJ2-6; 8 bases are a match to TRBD2. CDR1 and CDR2 from the germline V gene are SGHRS and YFSETQ. Losses at the gene ends were 0 bases for V and 2 bases for J; bases not matched to a gene: 7. This CDR3 is 18 amino acids long. The DNA of the CDR3 is TGCGCCAGCAGCTTGGACGGGGGGGGTAACACTGGGGCCAACGTCCTGACTTTC. Its translation: CASSLDGGGNTGANVLTF.

This rearrangement joins TRBV27 to TRBJ2-7; 7 positions agree with TRBD1. The CDR3 covers 14 residues. Germline V gene lookup returns CDR1 MNHEY and CDR2 SMNVEV (reference sequence). V was clipped by 5 bases and J by 6 bases; unmatched bases: 10. CDR3 bases: TGTGCCAGCAGTACCCTTCACAGGGGTTCCGAGCAGTACTTC. This encodes CASSTLHRGSEQYF.

The V call is TRBV19, the J call TRBJ2-1; 9 bases line up with TRBD2. Unmatched junction bases numbered 6, after V lost 5 bases and J lost 4 bases. Germline CDR1 is LNHDA and CDR2 is SQIVND (reference sequence). There are 15 residues in the CDR3. For the CDR3, the DNA is TGTGCCAGTAGTGATTTACTAGCGGGTTACAATGAGCAGTTCTTC. Protein sequence: CASSDLLAGYNEQFF. Looking up the rest from reference TRBV19 and TRBJ2-1 gives the full variable domain: DGGITQSPKYLFRKEGQNVTLSCEQNLNHDAMYWYRQDPGQGLRLIYYSQIVNDFQKGDIAEGYSVSREKKESFPLTVTSAQKNPTAFYLCASSDLLAGYNEQFFGPGTRLTVL.

The chain is built from TRBV7-6 and TRBJ2-1; D gene unclear. Germline V gene data show CDR1 as SGHVS and CDR2 as FNYEAQ. The ends were cut back, 5 bases at V and 7 bases at J, with 12 bases in the middle. The CDR3 contains 13 residues. The CDR3 DNA reads as TGTGCCAGCAGCCTTATAGCTGCGAATGAGCAGTTCTTC. It encodes CASSLIAANEQFF.

The V and J genes are TRBV5-1 and TRBJ2-5, with 10 bases matching TRBD2. This CDR3 contains 15 residues. V dropped 0 bases and J dropped 3; count of bases not matched to a gene: 2. The germline gives CDR1 SGHRS, CDR2 YFSETQ. The CDR3 reads CASSLAGTSEETQYF. CDR3 nucleotide sequence: TGCGCCAGCAGCTTGGCCGGGACTAGCGAAGAGACCCAGTACTTC.

The chain employs TRBV19 and TRBJ1-5; 8 nucleotides line up with TRBD1. This CDR3 spans 14 amino acids. Germline V lookup: CDR1 LNHDA, CDR2 SQIVND (reference sequence). Germline trimming cut 4 bases from V and 10 bases from J; bases unmatched to any gene: 9. For the CDR3, the DNA is TGTGCCAGTAGTAGGGGACAGGAGGGGCATCCCCAGCATTTT. As protein: CASSRGQEGHPQHF.

This clone has a handful of counts. This chain uses TRBV27 with TRBJ1-1; possible D gene TRBD1, 5 bases. Deletions cut 3 bases from V and 5 bases from J, with 10 bases between. This CDR3 region has 13 residues. Germline V gene data show CDR1 as MNHEY and CDR2 as SMNVEV (reference sequence). The CDR3: CASSFRQMTEAFF. DNA of the CDR3: TGTGCCAGCAGTTTTCGACAGATGACTGAAGCTTTCTTT.

As regards this clone: Because it lacks the conserved phenylalanine or tryptophan at the end, this CDR3 is likely a read error. It is unclear where the CDR3 begins or ends on the DNA, so no DNA is shown, and the CDR3 is as TCRdb lists it. The rearrangement links TRBV6-6 to TRBJ1-2; TRBD1, the table's D call, was not compared with the DNA. The CDR3 has 12 amino acids, counting both end residues. The germline gives CDR1 MNHNY, CDR2 SVGAGI (reference sequence). CDR3 protein: CASSTGQGGGSI.

Comments on this clone: A junction boundary mismatches the germline segment, possibly from a read error. The CDR3 here is CASGLASGAGNTIYF. The CDR3 DNA is TGTGCCAGCGGCTTAGCCTCAGGGGCTGGAAACACCATATATTTT. The V gene is TRBV7-8, the J gene TRBJ1-3; D is possibly TRBD1 (6 bases). Germline CDR1 is SGHVS and CDR2 is FQNEAQ. The CDR3 consists of 15 residues. Filled out from reference TRBV7-8 and TRBJ1-3, the complete variable domain reads GAGVSQSPRYKVAKRGQDVALRCDPISGHVSLFWYQQALGQGPEFLTYFQNEAQLDKSGLPSDRFFAERPEGSVSTLKIQRTQQEDSAVYLCASGLASGAGNTIYFGEGSWLTVV.

The count of this clone is one. The V gene is TRBV21-1, the J gene TRBJ2-3; TRBD2 is the table's D call, not checked against the DNA. TRBV21-1 corresponds to a pseudogene. The CDR3 covers 12 residues. The CDR3 region has the DNA TGTGCCAGCCGAAGAGACACAGATACGCAGTATTTT. It is translated as CASRRDTDTQYF.

The gene calls are TRBV10-3 and TRBJ1-2; 9 bases fit TRBD1. The CDR3 covers 13 residues. The V gene's germline CDR1 is ENHRY and CDR2 SYGVKD. The V segment lost 8 bases and the J segment 3 bases; nucleotides outside the gene matches: 4. The CDR3 region is CAISRDRDYGYTF. CDR3 DNA sequence: TGTGCCATCTCCCGGGACAGGGACTATGGCTACACCTTC.

Note on this clone: One end of the junction does not line up with germline, which may come from a read error. The chain's CDR3 is CASSLNPIEAQYF. The CDR3 region has the DNA TGTGCCAGCAGCTTGAACCCAATAGAGGCCCAGTACTTC. The chain carries TRBV6-1 and TRBJ2-5, with D unclear. Germline CDR1 is MNHNS and CDR2 is SASEGT. The CDR3 sequence is 13 residues long.

The rearrangement joins TRBV9 to TRBJ1-2, with D possibly TRBD1 on 5 matching bases. CDR1 is SGDLS and CDR2 is YYNGEE in the germline V gene. The CDR3 consists of 15 residues. V lost 0 bases, J lost 0 bases, and 9 bases lay in between. The CDR3 DNA reads TGTGCCAGCAGCGTAGCGGGGGTTGCTAACTATGGCTACACCTTC. This codes for CASSVAGVANYGYTF.

The V gene is TRBV7-2, the J gene TRBJ2-1, with D perhaps matching TRBD1 (5 bases). Deletions cut 1 base from V and 1 base from J, with 8 bases between. The CDR3 runs to 15 residues. CDR1 is SGHTA, CDR2 FQGNSA, per germline. The CDR3 protein is CASSLDAGSYNEQFF. CDR3 DNA: TGTGCCAGCAGCTTAGATGCAGGGTCCTACAATGAGCAGTTCTTC.

V and J are TRBV9 and TRBJ2-5; 9 bases match TRBD2. The CDR3 covers 15 residues. Trimming cost V 4 bases and J 5 bases; bases outside gene matches: 9. Germline-derived CDR1 and CDR2 are SGDLS and YYNGEE. The CDR3 here is CASSPTSGGLETQYF. CDR3 coding DNA: TGTGCCAGCAGCCCGACGAGCGGGGGGTTGGAGACCCAGTACTTC.

The rearrangement uses TRBV28 and TRBJ2-7, with TRBD2 matching 8 bases. The CDR3 contains 11 residues. The junction had 0 bases not matched to a gene; V was cut back by 6 bases and J by 5 bases. CDR1 is MDHEN and CDR2 is SYDVKM in the germline V gene. Written as DNA, the CDR3 is TGTGCCAGCAGCGGGGGGGACGAGCAGTACTTC. As protein: CASSGGDEQYF.

CDR3 DNA sequence: TGTGCCAGCAGTGCTTCCCGGACACCATTGGTGGCAGATACGCAGTATTTT. It translates to CASSASRTPLVADTQYF. J is TRBJ2-3 and V is TRBV6-1; the D gene is possibly TRBD1 (5 bases). Trimming stripped 4 bases from V and 4 bases from J, with 21 bases between. In germline, CDR1 is MNHNS, CDR2 SASEGT. This CDR3 spans 17 amino acids.

V usage is TRBV19 and J usage is TRBJ1-6; D is possibly TRBD1 (5 bases). The V and J ends lost 5 bases and 10 bases respectively, with 18 bases between them. The CDR3 runs to 15 residues. Germline V gene sequence: CDR1 LNHDA, CDR2 SQIVND (reference sequence). CDR3 region: CASSPLGTSESPLHF. The DNA for the CDR3 is TGTGCCAGTAGTCCCCTGGGGACTTCCGAATCACCCCTCCACTTT.

The gene calls are TRBV6-5 and TRBJ2-3, with D possibly being TRBD2 (6 bases). The germline gives CDR1 MNHEY, CDR2 SVGAGI. V lost 5 bases and J lost 8, with 14 bases in between. This CDR3 region has 13 residues. CDR3 sequence reads: CASSAGTFATQYF. The DNA for the CDR3 is TGTGCCAGCAGTGCCGGGACTTTTGCTACGCAGTATTTT.

The chain recombines TRBV29-1 with TRBJ1-3; D not certain. Between the trimmed V and J ends, which lost 0 bases and 3 bases, there was a span of 6 bases. The CDR3 has 13 amino acids. From germline, CDR1 is SQVTM and CDR2 ANQGSEA. DNA of the CDR3: TGCAGCGTTGAAGAGAGAGATGGAAACACCATATATTTT. As protein: CSVEERDGNTIYF.